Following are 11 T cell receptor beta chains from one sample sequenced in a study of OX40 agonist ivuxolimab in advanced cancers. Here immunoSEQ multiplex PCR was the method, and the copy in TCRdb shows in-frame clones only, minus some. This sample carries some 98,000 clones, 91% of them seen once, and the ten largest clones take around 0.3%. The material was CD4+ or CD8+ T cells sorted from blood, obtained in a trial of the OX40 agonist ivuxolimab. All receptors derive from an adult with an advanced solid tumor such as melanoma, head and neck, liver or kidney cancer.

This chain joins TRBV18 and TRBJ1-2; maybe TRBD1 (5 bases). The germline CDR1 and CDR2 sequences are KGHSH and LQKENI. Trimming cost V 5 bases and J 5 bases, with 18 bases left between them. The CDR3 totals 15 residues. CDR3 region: CASSDGTHRGYGYTF. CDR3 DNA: TGTGCCAGCTCAGACGGGACCCATCGAGGGTATGGCTACACCTTC.

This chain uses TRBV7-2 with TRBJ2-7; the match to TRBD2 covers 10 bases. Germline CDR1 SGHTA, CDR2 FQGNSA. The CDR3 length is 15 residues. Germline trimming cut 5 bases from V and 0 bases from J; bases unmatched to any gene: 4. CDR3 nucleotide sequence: TGTGCCAGCAGCGTCTCTAGCGGGAGCTCCTACGAGCAGTACTTC. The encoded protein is CASSVSSGSSYEQYF.

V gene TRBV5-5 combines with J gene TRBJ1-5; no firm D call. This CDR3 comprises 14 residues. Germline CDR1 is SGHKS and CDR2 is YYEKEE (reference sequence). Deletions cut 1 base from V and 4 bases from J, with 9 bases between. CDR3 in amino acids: CASSLKTGNQPQHF. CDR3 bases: TGTGCCAGCAGCTTGAAGACGGGGAATCAGCCCCAGCATTTT.

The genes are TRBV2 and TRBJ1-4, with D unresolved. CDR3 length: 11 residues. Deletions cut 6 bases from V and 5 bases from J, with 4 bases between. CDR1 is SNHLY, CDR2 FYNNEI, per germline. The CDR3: CASRINEKLFF. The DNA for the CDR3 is TGTGCCAGCAGGATAAATGAAAAACTGTTTTTT.

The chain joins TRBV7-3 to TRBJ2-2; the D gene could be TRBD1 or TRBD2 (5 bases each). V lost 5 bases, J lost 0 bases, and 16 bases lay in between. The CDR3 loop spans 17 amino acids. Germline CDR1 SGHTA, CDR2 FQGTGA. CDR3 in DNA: TGTGCCAGCAGCCCCACCCCGGGACCACCGAACACCGGGGAGCTGTTTTTT. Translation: CASSPTPGPPNTGELFF.

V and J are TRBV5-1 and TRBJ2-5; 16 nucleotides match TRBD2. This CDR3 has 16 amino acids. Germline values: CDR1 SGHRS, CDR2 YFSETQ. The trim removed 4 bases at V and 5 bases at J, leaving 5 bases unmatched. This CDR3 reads CASSPGLAGGPETQYF. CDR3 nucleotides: TGCGCCAGCAGCCCGGGACTAGCGGGAGGGCCGGAGACCCAGTACTTC. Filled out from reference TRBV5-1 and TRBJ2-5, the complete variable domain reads KAGVTQTPRYLIKTRGQQVTLSCSPISGHRSVSWYQQTPGQGLQFLFEYFSETQRNKGNFPGRFSGRQFSNSRSEMNVSTLELGDSALYLCASSPGLAGGPETQYFGPGTRLLVL.

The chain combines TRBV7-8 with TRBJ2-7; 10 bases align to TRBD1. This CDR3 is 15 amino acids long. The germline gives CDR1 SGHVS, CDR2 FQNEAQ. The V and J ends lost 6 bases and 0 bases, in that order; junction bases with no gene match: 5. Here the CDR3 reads CASRYGTGDSYEQYF. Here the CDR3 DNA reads TGTGCCAGCAGATACGGGACAGGGGACTCCTACGAGCAGTACTTC.

CDR3 amino acids: CASPRGRAPGELFF. CDR3 coding DNA: TGTGCCAGCCCTCGCGGGAGGGCCCCCGGGGAGCTGTTTTTT. This sequence joins TRBV27 and TRBJ2-2; 9 bases agree with TRBD2. Trimming at V came to 8 bases and at J to 6 bases, leaving 7 bases not matched to a gene. This CDR3 comprises 14 residues. CDR1 MNHEY and CDR2 SMNVEV come from the germline V gene (reference sequence).

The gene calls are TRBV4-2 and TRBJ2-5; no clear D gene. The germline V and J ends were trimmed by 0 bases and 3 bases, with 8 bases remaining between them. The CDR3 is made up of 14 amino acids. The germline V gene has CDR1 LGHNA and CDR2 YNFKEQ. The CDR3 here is CASSQDLTEETQYF. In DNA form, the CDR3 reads TGTGCCAGCAGCCAAGATTTAACGGAAGAGACCCAGTACTTC.

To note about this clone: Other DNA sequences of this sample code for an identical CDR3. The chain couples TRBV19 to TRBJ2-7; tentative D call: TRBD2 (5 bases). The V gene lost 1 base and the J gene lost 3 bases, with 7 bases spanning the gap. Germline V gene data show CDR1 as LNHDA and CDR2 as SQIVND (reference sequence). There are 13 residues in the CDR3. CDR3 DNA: TGTGCCAGTAGTATAGCCGGAGGCTACGAGCAGTACTTC. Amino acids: CASSIAGGYEQYF.

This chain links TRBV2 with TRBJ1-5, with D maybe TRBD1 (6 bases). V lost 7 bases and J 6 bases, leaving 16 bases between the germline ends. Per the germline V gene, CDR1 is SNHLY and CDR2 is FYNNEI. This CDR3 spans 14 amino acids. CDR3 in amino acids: CASNLQGLGQPQHF. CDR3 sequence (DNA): TGTGCCAGCAATTTACAGGGACTAGGTCAGCCCCAGCATTTT.